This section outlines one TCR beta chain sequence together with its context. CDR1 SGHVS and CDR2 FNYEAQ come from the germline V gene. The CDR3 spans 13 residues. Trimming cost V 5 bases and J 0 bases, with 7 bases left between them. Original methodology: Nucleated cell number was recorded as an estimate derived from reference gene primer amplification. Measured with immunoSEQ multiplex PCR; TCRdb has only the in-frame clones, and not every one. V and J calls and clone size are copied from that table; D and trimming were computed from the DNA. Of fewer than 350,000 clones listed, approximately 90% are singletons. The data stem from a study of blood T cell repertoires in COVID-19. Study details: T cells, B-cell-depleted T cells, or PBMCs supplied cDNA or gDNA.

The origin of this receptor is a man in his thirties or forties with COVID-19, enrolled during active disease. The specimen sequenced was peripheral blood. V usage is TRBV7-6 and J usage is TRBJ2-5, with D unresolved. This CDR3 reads CASSQSYQETQYF. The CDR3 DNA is TGTGCCAGCAGCCAGTCGTACCAAGAGACCCAGTACTTC.